These T cell receptor beta chains were read from a single sample in a study of blood T cell repertoires in COVID-19. Measured with immunoSEQ multiplex PCR; TCRdb has only the in-frame clones, and not every one. There are a few hundred thousand clones in the sample; roughly 87% occur only once, and approximately 9% lies in the top ten. The specimen was PBMCs or T cells enriched from blood (not recorded which). These receptors originate from a woman aged 18-29 years who had recovered from COVID-19. The CDR3 runs from the conserved cysteine through the conserved F or W. D genes are given only for firm matches. Clone size is shown for a subset of rows, as once, few, many or a class of expanded clone.

V,size,J,D,DNA,CDR3
TRBV30,few,TRBJ2-5,.,TGTGCCTGGAGCGCCCAGCTGGGGGCCCAAGAGACCCAGTACTTC,CAWSAQLGAQETQYF
TRBV5-1,.,TRBJ2-7,.,TGCGCCAGCAGCCCCTTGGGAGCAGGGGCTTACGAGCAGTACTTC,CASSPLGAGAYEQYF
TRBV19,.,TRBJ2-7,.,TGTGCCAGTAGTAACCAGGACGAGCAGTACTTC,CASSNQDEQYF
TRBV11-2,.,TRBJ2-7,.,TGTGCCAGCAGCTTAGCTTCCTACGAGCAGTACTTC,CASSLASYEQYF
TRBV6-5,.,TRBJ2-7,.,TGTGCCAGCAGTTACTCGACTCTACAGGGAAAAACGTTC,CASSYSTLQGKTF
TRBV7-2,few,TRBJ2-7,TRBD2,TGTGCCAGCAGCTTCGGGACTAGCGCCGCCGAGCAGTACTTC,CASSFGTSAAEQYF
TRBV28,once,TRBJ1-3,TRBD1,TGTGCCAGCAGTTGGACAGGGCTAGGCAACACCATATATTTT,CASSWTGLGNTIYF
TRBV28,.,TRBJ2-7,.,TGTGCCAGCAGTTTTGCAGGGCTCGGATCCTACGAGCAGTACTTC,CASSFAGLGSYEQYF
TRBV2,few,TRBJ1-2,.,TGTGCCAGCAGTGCGTCTGTGAACTATGGCTACACCTTC,CASSASVNYGYTF
TRBV5-1,.,TRBJ2-5,.,TGCGCCAGCAGCAAAGCGGGAGAGACCCAGTACTTC,CASSKAGETQYF
TRBV7-8,.,TRBJ2-4,TRBD2,TGTGCCAGCAGCTCCCTAGCGGGGGGGCCTCAGAACATTCAGTACTTC,CASSSLAGGPQNIQYF
TRBV5-1,.,TRBJ2-5,.,TGCGCCAGCAGCGTGCTCCGTACTAGCCAAGAGACCCAGTACTTC,CASSVLRTSQETQYF
TRBV7-2,.,TRBJ1-6,TRBD1,TGTGCCAGCAGCTTAGCGCGACAGGGACTGAGTCCCCTCCACTTT,CASSLARQGLSPLHF
TRBV7-9,.,TRBJ2-7,TRBD2,TGTGCCAGCAGCCGTGATGGGACTACCTCGGGAGAGCAGTACTTC,CASSRDGTTSGEQYF
TRBV20-1,.,TRBJ2-1,TRBD2,TGCAGTGCTAGTAGCGGGGTAGGCTACAATGAGCAGTTCTTC,CSASSGVGYNEQFF
TRBV7-7,.,TRBJ2-5,TRBD1,TGTGCCAGCAGCTACGGACAGGGGGGAGGAGAGACCCAGTACTTC,CASSYGQGGGETQYF
TRBV9,.,TRBJ2-3,.,TGTGCCAGCAGCGTAGATGGGACTCCCACAGATACGCAGTATTTT,CASSVDGTPTDTQYF
TRBV18,.,TRBJ1-1,TRBD1,TGTGCCAGCTCACCACCGGTCAGGGGGGTCGGCACTGAAGCTTTCTTT,CASSPPVRGVGTEAFF
TRBV3-1/TRBV3-2,few,TRBJ2-1,.,TGTGCCAGCAGCCACGGACAGTCCCGGGTAGTGAGGGAGCAGTTCTTC,CASSHGQSRVVREQFF
TRBV3-1/TRBV3-2,.,TRBJ2-7,.,TGTGCCAGCAGCCAAGGGGGGCTCTACGAGCAGTACTTC,CASSQGGLYEQYF
TRBV10-3,.,TRBJ1-1,.,TGTGCCATCAGACCAGACAGGACCAACACTGAAGCTTTCTTT,CAIRPDRTNTEAFF
TRBV11-2,.,TRBJ2-1,TRBD2,TGTGCCAGCAGCTTGGCGGGAGGGAATGAGCAGTTCTTC,CASSLAGGNEQFF
TRBV10-3,once,TRBJ1-4,TRBD1,TGTGCCATCAGTGAGTCGGACAGGGGTGGTGAAAAACTGTTTTTT,CAISESDRGGEKLFF
TRBV19,.,TRBJ1-3,.,TGTGCCAGTTGTCCTAGCTCTGGAAACACCATATATTTT,CASCPSSGNTIYF
TRBV2,.,TRBJ1-3,TRBD1,TGTGCCAGCAGCAACAGGGGATCCTCTGGAAACACCATATATTTT,CASSNRGSSGNTIYF
TRBV5-1,.,TRBJ1-1,TRBD1,TGCGCCAGCAGCTTGGCGGGACAGGGGAACACTGAAGCTTTCTTT,CASSLAGQGNTEAFF
TRBV11-2,few,TRBJ2-1,TRBD2,TGTGCCAGCAGCTTAGAAAGGCGGGAGTTCGATGAGCAGTTCTTC,CASSLERREFDEQFF
TRBV9,.,TRBJ1-1,TRBD1,TGTGCCAGCAGCGGCCAGGGGGCTGGCACTGAAGCTTTCTTT,CASSGQGAGTEAFF